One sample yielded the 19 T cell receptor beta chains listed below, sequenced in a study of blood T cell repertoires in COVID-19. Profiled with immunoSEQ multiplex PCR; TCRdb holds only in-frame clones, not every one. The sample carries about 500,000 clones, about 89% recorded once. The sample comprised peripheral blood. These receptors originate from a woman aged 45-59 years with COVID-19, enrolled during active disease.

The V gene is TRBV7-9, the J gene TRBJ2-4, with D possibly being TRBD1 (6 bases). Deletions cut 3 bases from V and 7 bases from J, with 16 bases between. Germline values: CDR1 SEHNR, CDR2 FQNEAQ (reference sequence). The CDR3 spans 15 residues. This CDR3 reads CASSFLQGRGNIQYF. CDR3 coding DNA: TGTGCCAGCAGCTTTCTACAGGGTAGGGGCAACATTCAGTACTTC.

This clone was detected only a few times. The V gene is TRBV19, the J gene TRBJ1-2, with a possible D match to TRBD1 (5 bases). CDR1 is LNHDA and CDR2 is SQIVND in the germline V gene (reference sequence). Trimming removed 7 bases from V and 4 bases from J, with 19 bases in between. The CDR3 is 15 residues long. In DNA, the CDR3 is TGTGCCAGTACTGCTTCAGGGATCCCCTTCTATGGCTACACCTTC. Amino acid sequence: CASTASGIPFYGYTF.

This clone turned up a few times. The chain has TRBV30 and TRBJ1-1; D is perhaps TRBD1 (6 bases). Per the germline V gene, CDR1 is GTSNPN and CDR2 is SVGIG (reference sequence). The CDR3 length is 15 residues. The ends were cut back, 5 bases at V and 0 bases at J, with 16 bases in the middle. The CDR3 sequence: CAWVQMGGLNTEAFF. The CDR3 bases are TGTGCCTGGGTTCAAATGGGGGGGCTGAACACTGAAGCTTTCTTT.

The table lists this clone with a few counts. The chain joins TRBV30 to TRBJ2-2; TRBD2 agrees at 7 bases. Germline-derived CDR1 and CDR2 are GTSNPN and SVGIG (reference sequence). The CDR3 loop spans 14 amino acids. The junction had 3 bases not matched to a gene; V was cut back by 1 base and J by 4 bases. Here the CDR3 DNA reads TGTGCCTGGAGTGCAATAGCGGGCACCGGGGAGCTGTTTTTT. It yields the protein CAWSAIAGTGELFF.

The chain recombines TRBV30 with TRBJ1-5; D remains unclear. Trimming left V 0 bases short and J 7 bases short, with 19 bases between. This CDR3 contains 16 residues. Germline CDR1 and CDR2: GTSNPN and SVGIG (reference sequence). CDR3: CAWSVEDGWGEQPQHF. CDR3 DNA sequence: TGTGCCTGGAGTGTTGAGGACGGGTGGGGAGAACAGCCCCAGCATTTT.

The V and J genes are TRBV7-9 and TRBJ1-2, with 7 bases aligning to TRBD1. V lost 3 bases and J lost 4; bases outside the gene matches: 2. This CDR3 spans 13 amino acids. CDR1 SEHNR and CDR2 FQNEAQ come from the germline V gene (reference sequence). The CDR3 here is CASSLGQFYGYTF. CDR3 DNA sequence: TGTGCCAGCAGCTTGGGACAGTTCTATGGCTACACCTTC.

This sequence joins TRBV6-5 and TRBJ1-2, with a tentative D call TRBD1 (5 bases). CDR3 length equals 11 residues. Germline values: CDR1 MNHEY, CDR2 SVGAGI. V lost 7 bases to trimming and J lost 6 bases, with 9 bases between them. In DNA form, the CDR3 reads TGTGCCAGCATGCGGGGGAATGGCTACACCTTC. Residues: CASMRGNGYTF.

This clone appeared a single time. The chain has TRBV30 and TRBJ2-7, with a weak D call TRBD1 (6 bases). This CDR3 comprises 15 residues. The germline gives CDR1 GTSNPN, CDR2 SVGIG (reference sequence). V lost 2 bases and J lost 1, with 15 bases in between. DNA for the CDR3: TGTGCCTGGAGTTATAGGGGGTTTCTTTCCTACGAGCAGTACTTC. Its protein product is CAWSYRGFLSYEQYF.

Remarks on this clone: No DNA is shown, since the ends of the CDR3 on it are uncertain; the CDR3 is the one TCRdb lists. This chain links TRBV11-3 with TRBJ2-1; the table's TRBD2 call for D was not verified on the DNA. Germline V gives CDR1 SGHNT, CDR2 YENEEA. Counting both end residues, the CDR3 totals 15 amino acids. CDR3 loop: CASSTSGGAYNEQFF.

The CDR3 nucleotides read TGTGCCAGCAGCTTAGTACAGGCACATGAGCAGTTCTTC. Protein sequence: CASSLVQAHEQFF. The chain links TRBV11-3 to TRBJ2-1; a possible D gene is TRBD1 (5 bases). The CDR3 has 13 amino acids. Looked up from germline, CDR1 is SGHNT and CDR2 is YENEEA. V was trimmed by 1 base and J by 8 bases, leaving 9 bases between them.

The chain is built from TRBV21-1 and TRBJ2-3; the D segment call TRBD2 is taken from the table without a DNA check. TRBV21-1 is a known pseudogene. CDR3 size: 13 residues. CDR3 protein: CAGVPSGERAQYF. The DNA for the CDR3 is TGTGCCGGCGTCCCTAGCGGGGAAAGGGCGCAGTATTTT.

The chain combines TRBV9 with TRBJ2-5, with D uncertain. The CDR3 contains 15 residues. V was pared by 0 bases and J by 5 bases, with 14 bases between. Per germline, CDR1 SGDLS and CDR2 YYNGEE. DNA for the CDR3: TGTGCCAGCAGCGTAGGAATTCAACTATCGGAGACCCAGTACTTC. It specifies CASSVGIQLSETQYF.

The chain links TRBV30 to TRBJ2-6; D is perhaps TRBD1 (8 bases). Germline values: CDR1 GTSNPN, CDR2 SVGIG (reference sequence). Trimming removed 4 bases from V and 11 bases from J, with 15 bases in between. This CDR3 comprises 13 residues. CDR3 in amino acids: CAWTLQGGDVLTF. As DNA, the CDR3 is TGTGCCTGGACCTTACAGGGGGGGGACGTCCTGACTTTC.

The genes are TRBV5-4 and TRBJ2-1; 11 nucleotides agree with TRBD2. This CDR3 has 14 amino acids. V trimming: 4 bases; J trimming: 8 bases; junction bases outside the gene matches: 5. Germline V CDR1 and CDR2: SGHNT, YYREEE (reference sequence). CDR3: CASSGTSGGYEQFF. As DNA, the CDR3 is TGTGCCAGCAGCGGGACTAGCGGTGGGTATGAGCAGTTCTTC.

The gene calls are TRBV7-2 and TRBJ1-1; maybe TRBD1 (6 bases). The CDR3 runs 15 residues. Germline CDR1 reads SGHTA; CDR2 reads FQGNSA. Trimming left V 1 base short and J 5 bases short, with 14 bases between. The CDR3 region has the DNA TGTGCCAGCAGCTTAGACCCAGGGGCGAGGACTGAAGCTTTCTTT. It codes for CASSLDPGARTEAFF.

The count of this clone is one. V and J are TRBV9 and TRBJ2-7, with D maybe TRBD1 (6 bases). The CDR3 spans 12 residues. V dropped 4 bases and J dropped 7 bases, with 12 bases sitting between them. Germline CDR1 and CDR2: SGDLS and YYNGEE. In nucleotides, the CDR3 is TGTGCCAGCAGCCGACAGGAGTGGGAGCAGTACTTC. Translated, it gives CASSRQEWEQYF.

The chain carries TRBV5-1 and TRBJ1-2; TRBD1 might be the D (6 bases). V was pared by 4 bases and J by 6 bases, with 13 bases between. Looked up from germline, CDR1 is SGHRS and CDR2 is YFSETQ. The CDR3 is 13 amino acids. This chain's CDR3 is CASSGAGVDGYTF. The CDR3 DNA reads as TGCGCCAGCAGCGGGGCAGGGGTTGATGGCTACACCTTC. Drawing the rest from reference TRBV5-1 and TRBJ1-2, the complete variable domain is KAGVTQTPRYLIKTRGQQVTLSCSPISGHRSVSWYQQTPGQGLQFLFEYFSETQRNKGNFPGRFSGRQFSNSRSEMNVSTLELGDSALYLCASSGAGVDGYTFGSGTRLTVV.

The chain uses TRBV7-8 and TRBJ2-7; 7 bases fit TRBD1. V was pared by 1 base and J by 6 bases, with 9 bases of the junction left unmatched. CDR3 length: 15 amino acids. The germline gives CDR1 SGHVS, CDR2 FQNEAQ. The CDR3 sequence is CASSLGSGGLSEQYF. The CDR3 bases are TGTGCCAGCAGCTTAGGGTCAGGGGGTTTGAGCGAGCAGTACTTC.

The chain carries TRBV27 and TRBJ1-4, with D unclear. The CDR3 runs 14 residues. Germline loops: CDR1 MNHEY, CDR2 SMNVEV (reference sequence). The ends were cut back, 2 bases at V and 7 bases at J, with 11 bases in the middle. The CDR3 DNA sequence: TGTGCCAGCAGTTTAATGTCTTTCGGTGAAAAACTGTTTTTT. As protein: CASSLMSFGEKLFF. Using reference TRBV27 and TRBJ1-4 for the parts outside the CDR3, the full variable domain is EAQVTQNPRYLITVTGKKLTVTCSQNMNHEYMSWYRQDPGLGLRQIYYSMNVEVTDKGDVPEGYKVSRKEKRNFPLILESPSPNQTSLYFCASSLMSFGEKLFFGSGTQLSVL.